The next 17 T cell receptor beta chains were all read from a single sample in a study of identical twins. TCRdb reprocessed the 5' RACE reads with MiXCR, giving one entry per CDR3 protein. This repertoire shows under 400,000 distinct CDR3 sequences, around 9% found once; its top ten account for roughly 9%. The sample taken for sequencing was naive T cells sorted from blood. Source of these receptors: a woman in her forties or fifties in good health.

The rearrangement uses TRBV12-3 or TRBV12-4 and TRBJ2-5; D possibly uses TRBD1 or TRBD2 (6 bases each). Trimming stripped 4 bases from V and 0 bases from J, with 15 bases between. The CDR3 is 16 amino acids. CDR3: CASSWGRGLDQETQYF. The CDR3 region has the DNA TGTGCCAGCAGTTGGGGGCGGGGATTGGACCAAGAGACCCAGTACTTC.

The rearrangement joins TRBV15 to TRBJ2-1; 7 positions match TRBD2. The CDR3 extends over 14 amino acids. Germline assignment: CDR1 LNHNV and CDR2 YYDKDF (reference sequence). V lost 8 bases and J lost 7; bases outside the gene matches: 11. The CDR3 DNA follows: TGTGCCACCGCCAGGCGGGAGAGCTATAATGAGCAGTTCTTC. It is translated as CATARRESYNEQFF.

The genes are TRBV12-3 or TRBV12-4 and TRBJ2-2; TRBD1 or TRBD2 may be the D gene (5 bases each). This CDR3 comprises 14 residues. With 6 bases removed from V and 5 bases from J, the gap between germline ends came to 13 bases. The CDR3 loop is CASRGTRKTGELFF. The CDR3 region has the DNA TGTGCCAGCAGAGGGACCCGGAAGACCGGGGAGCTGTTTTTT.

J is TRBJ2-2 and V is TRBV13, with 7 bases aligning to TRBD2. The CDR3 loop spans 15 amino acids. V shed 0 bases and J 7 bases; nucleotides not matched to a gene: 5. Germline V gene data show CDR1 as PRHDT and CDR2 as FYEKMQ (reference sequence). The CDR3 DNA sequence: TGTGCCAGCAGCTTAGGAGGCCTAGCGGACGGGGAGCTGTTTTTT. This sequence encodes CASSLGGLADGELFF.

This clonotype was seen only a few times. The DNA for the CDR3 is TGTGCCAGCAGTCTATCCGGGACAGGGGGGGCCCAGTACTTC. Translating gives CASSLSGTGGAQYF. The genes are TRBV12-3 or TRBV12-4 and TRBJ2-5, with 11 bases that match TRBD1. CDR3 size: 14 residues. V shed 5 bases and J 9 bases; nucleotides not matched to a gene: 8.

The CDR3 protein is CASSASGEKFYEQYF. DNA for the CDR3: TGTGCCAGCAGCGCTAGCGGGGAAAAGTTCTACGAGCAGTACTTC. The genes are TRBV6-5 and TRBJ2-7; 9 nucleotides agree with TRBD2. CDR3 length: 15 residues. V shed 6 bases, J shed 3 bases, and the junction held 9 bases outside the gene matches. Germline values: CDR1 MNHEY, CDR2 SVGAGI.

J is TRBJ2-1 and V is TRBV27, with D perhaps given as TRBD1 or TRBD2 (5 bases each). Germline loops: CDR1 MNHEY, CDR2 SMNVEV (reference sequence). This CDR3 contains 15 residues. The V and J ends lost 2 bases and 11 bases respectively, with 19 bases between them. CDR3 sequence reads: CASSLVSGAGDQQFF. The DNA for the CDR3 is TGTGCCAGCAGTTTAGTATCCGGGGCCGGAGATCAGCAGTTCTTC.

This rearrangement joins TRBV5-1 to TRBJ1-1; tentative D call: TRBD1 (6 bases). V was trimmed by 4 bases and J by 5 bases, leaving 15 bases between them. There are 14 residues in the CDR3. The V gene's germline CDR1 is SGHRS and CDR2 YFSETQ. CDR3 residues: CASSAKQGRTEAFF. CDR3 bases: TGCGCCAGCAGCGCGAAACAGGGTAGGACTGAAGCTTTCTTT.

The table lists this clonotype with many counts. The rearrangement joins TRBV6-1 to TRBJ1-1, with D possibly being TRBD1 (5 bases). V lost 4 bases to trimming and J lost 0 bases, with 6 bases between them. This CDR3 is built from 13 residues. Germline values: CDR1 MNHNS, CDR2 SASEGT. CDR3 residues: CASSGGVNTEAFF. DNA for the CDR3: TGTGCCAGCAGTGGGGGGGTGAACACTGAAGCTTTCTTT.

This clonotype was picked up many times. The chain has TRBV5-1 and TRBJ2-1, with D perhaps matching TRBD2 (7 bases). Deletions cut 4 bases from V and 8 bases from J, with 25 bases between. This CDR3 has 17 residues. Germline CDR1 reads SGHRS; CDR2 reads YFSETQ. CDR3 amino acids: CASSLTLQGGSLDEQFF. In nucleotides, the CDR3 is TGCGCCAGCAGCCTCACTCTACAGGGCGGGAGTCTAGATGAGCAGTTCTTC.

This clonotype has only a few counts. This sequence joins TRBV20-1 and TRBJ2-3, with D possibly TRBD2 on 6 matching bases. Germline CDR1 is DFQATT and CDR2 is SNEGSKA (reference sequence). This CDR3 is built from 18 residues. With 2 bases removed from V and 2 bases from J, the gap between germline ends came to 23 bases. CDR3 DNA: TGCAGTGCTAGACCCAAGCCGGGACTCACGTCGTTCACAGATACGCAGTATTTT. Its translation: CSARPKPGLTSFTDTQYF.

The chain employs TRBV20-1 and TRBJ2-3; D not resolved. V lost 0 bases to trimming and J lost 10 bases, with 11 bases between them. The CDR3 is made up of 12 amino acids. Germline V gives CDR1 DFQATT, CDR2 SNEGSKA (reference sequence). In nucleotides, the CDR3 is TGCAGTGCTAGAGATCTCACCACAGCGCAGTATTTT. Amino acids: CSARDLTTAQYF.

V and J are TRBV20-1 and TRBJ2-4, with TRBD2 identical over 7 bases. This CDR3 has 13 residues. From germline, CDR1 is DFQATT and CDR2 SNEGSKA (reference sequence). With V trimmed by 5 bases and J by 6 bases, 7 bases remained unmatched. CDR3 in DNA: TGCAGTGCTGGCCCGGGGGAGGGAAACATTCAGTACTTC. Its protein product is CSAGPGEGNIQYF.

This clonotype has a handful of counts. The chain uses TRBV20-1 and TRBJ2-1, with D possibly matching TRBD1 (6 bases). CDR1 and CDR2 from the germline V gene are DFQATT and SNEGSKA (reference sequence). Trimming removed 1 base at V and 8 bases at J, with 15 bases between. The CDR3 length is 14 residues. The CDR3 bases are TGCAGTGCTAGAGTACAGGGTACTATTCATGAGCAGTTCTTC. It yields the protein CSARVQGTIHEQFF.

This clonotype was observed many times. This chain joins TRBV12-3 or TRBV12-4 and TRBJ1-1; a weak D match, TRBD1 (5 bases). V gave up 4 bases and J gave up 6 bases, with 15 bases separating them. CDR3 size: 14 residues. The CDR3 DNA reads TGTGCCAGCAGTTCCGGGGCCCTTTGGGCTGAAGCTTTCTTT. It encodes CASSSGALWAEAFF.

This clonotype appeared a few times. The chain is built from TRBV11-2 and TRBJ2-7; a possible D gene is TRBD2 (7 bases). The CDR3 is 14 residues long. Germline CDR1 reads SGHAT; CDR2 reads FQNNGV. Trimming stripped 3 bases from V and 4 bases from J, with 13 bases between. This CDR3 is CASSLRGGIYEQYF. For the CDR3, the DNA is TGTGCCAGCAGCTTGAGGGGGGGGATTTACGAGCAGTACTTC. The full variable domain, rest sourced from reference TRBV11-2 and TRBJ2-7, is EAGVAQSPRYKIIEKRQSVAFWCNPISGHATLYWYQQILGQGPKLLIQFQNNGVVDDSQLPKDRFSAERLKGVDSTLKIQPAKLEDSAVYLCASSLRGGIYEQYFGPGTRLTVT.

The table lists this clonotype with a few counts. This rearrangement joins TRBV4-1 to TRBJ2-2; 11 nucleotides align to TRBD1. Germline trimming cut 0 bases from V and 5 bases from J; bases unmatched to any gene: 2. The CDR3 is 16 residues long. Germline CDR1 MGHRA, CDR2 YSYEKL. CDR3 in DNA: TGCGCCAGCAGCCAAGAGGGACAGGGGGGGACCGGGGAGCTGTTTTTT. Its protein product is CASSQEGQGGTGELFF.